This T cell receptor beta chain was documented in a study of T cell responses to AZD1222 COVID-19 vaccine. Findings of the study overall: Nearly half of the spike-specific TCRs reportedly recognize variant regions that carry no mutations. No day 14 peak samples; only post-peak repertoires were characterized. Baseline serology detected seropositivity in only a handful of AZD1222 recipients. Once two AZD1222 doses were given, Spike-specific TCR breadth and depth went up.

Deletions cut 3 bases from V and 6 bases from J, with 15 bases between. The CDR3 sequence is 15 residues long. Germline-derived CDR1 and CDR2 are SGDLS and YYNGEE. A note on this clone: The antigen is unknown.

The table came from immunoSEQ multiplex PCR; TCRdb's copy has only in-frame clones and leaves some out. The sample yields 100,000 to 150,000 clones, around 83% seen once. The material was peripheral blood, obtained 28 days after the second AZD1222 dose. The chain links TRBV9 to TRBJ2-2; D may match TRBD1 or TRBD2 (5 bases each). The receptor's source is an adult who received the AZD1222 COVID-19 vaccine. CDR3 region: CASSALGVSSGELFF. The DNA for the CDR3 is TGTGCCAGCAGCGCCTTGGGGGTCAGCTCCGGGGAGCTGTTTTTT.